This T cell receptor beta chain stems from a study of T-cell memory formation after mild COVID-19 (TCRdb year 2021). As for the study more broadly: Most TCR sequence clusters were specific to one of the two donors. Two young, previously healthy adult volunteers, one female and one male, were included in the cohort. In two donors, T-cell clones that expanded and contracted after mild COVID-19 were followed by sequencing TCRalpha and TCRbeta repertoires longitudinally.

Study-wide conclusions, independent of this receptor: Some responding clones were detected in pre-infection memory, which suggested that pre-existing cross-reactive memory T cells had joined the SARS-CoV-2 response. Clones contracting from day 15 to 85 had balanced CD4/CD8 phenotypes, while a second wave expanding from day 15 to 37 was biased towards CD4+. SARS-CoV-2 specificity was not confirmed for the second-wave clones peaking on day 37. Contracting CD4+ clones appeared mostly in the CM and EM memory subsets, whereas CD8+ clones were enriched in EMRA. Only a couple of mild cases were covered by the study, and larger cohorts that include severe cases with pre-infection samples were considered necessary.

Sequencing took place on an Illumina NovaSeq 6000. TCRalpha and TCRbeta cDNA libraries were constructed by 5'RACE with constant-segment primers, with sample barcodes and unique molecular identifiers being introduced. Trizol reagent was used to extract RNA from every sample. Amplification of the libraries took two PCR steps, and the second step added a second sample barcode plus Illumina TruSeq adapters. Libraries were sequenced on an Illumina NovaSeq with 2 x 150 bp paired-end reads. Regarding the original processing steps: With migec v1.2.7, reads were demultiplexed and then collapsed into UMI-guided consensus sequences. Using mixcr v2.1.11, the UMI consensuses were aligned to TRA and TRB V and J templates and assembled into clonotypes. Clonotypes were classified as expanded or contracted when called significant by both edgeR and NoisET, with noise models trained on biological replicates. For edgeR calls, the cutoffs were a false discovery rate-adjusted p below 0.01 and a log2 fold-change threshold of 1. As an exploratory analysis of dynamics, max-normalized trajectories of the 1000 most abundant clonotypes were examined by PCA with hierarchical clustering. Each responding clone was given a CD4 or CD8 phenotype based on the CD4+ and CD8+ repertoires, which had been sequenced separately. Using fastp at Q25 and MiXCR, TCRdb reprocessed the public reads and kept productive beta chains. Each record represents a unique CDR3 protein, reported with the most common genes and DNA among its rows. None of the V and J calls come from the authors' own analysis; TCRdb made them. This sample is represented by around 140,000 distinct CDR3 sequences; 6% to 6.5% of them were singletons. The ten largest make up 2% to 2.5% of the sample.

This clonotype was seen a handful of times. Its binding antigen is unknown. No much larger clone exists at a distance of one base, and base qualities are not known. Ficoll-Paque density gradient centrifugation was the method used to isolate PBMCs. V loses 8 bases, J loses 6 bases, and the germline ends lie 10 bases apart. The CDR3 holds 11 amino acids from the cysteine to the phenylalanine. CDR3 DNA is the only sequence kept; it has 33 bases, read in frame from the first base. Taken from the germline V gene (reference sequence), the CDR1 and CDR2 loops are GTSNPN and SVGIG. The chain was built from TRBV30 and TRBJ2-2, with no confidently assigned D gene. The specimen sequenced was PBMCs or a T cell subset sorted from them (not recorded which). This clonotype was obtained from an adult woman who had mild COVID-19 (a few samples of this study predate the infection). The sample titles of this study are shuffled in the database, so cell type and time point are left out; the donor was told from shared clones. The DNA is as follows: TGTGCCCGTAGATCACCCGGGGAGCTGTTTTTT. Its protein is CARRSPGELFF.